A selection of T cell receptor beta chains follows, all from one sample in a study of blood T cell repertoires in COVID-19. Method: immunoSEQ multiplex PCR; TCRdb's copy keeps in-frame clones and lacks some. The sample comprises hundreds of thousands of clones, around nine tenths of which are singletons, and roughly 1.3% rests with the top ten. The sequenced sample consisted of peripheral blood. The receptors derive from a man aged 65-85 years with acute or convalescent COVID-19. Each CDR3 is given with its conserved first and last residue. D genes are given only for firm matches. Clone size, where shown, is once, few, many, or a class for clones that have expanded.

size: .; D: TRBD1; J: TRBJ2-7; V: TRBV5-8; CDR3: CASSWTGGYEQYF; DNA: TGTGCCAGCAGCTGGACAGGGGGGTACGAGCAGTACTTC
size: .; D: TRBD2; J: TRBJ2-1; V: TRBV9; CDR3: CASSVAPSGSYNEQFF; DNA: TGTGCCAGCAGCGTAGCCCCTAGCGGGAGTTACAATGAGCAGTTCTTC
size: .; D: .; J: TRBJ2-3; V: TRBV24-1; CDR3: CATSDEKRGTDTQYF; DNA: TGTGCCACCAGTGATGAAAAGCGAGGCACAGATACGCAGTATTTT
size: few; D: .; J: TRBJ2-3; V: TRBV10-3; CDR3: CAISGAARADTQYF; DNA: TGTGCCATCAGTGGGGCTGCGCGGGCAGATACGCAGTATTTT
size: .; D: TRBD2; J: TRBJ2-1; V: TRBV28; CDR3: CASSLTSGYYNEQFF; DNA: TGTGCCAGCAGCCTTACTAGCGGGTATTACAATGAGCAGTTCTTC
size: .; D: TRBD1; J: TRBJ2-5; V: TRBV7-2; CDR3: CASRGTGVQTQYF; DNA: TGTGCCAGCAGAGGGACAGGGGTACAGACCCAGTACTTC
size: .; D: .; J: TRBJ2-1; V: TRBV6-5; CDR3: CASKKQGFNNEQFF; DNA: TGTGCCAGCAAGAAACAGGGATTCAACAATGAGCAGTTCTTC
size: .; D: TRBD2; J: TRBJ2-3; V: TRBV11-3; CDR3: CASSMRGNTDTQYF; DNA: TGTGCCAGCAGTATGCGGGGGAACACAGATACGCAGTATTTT
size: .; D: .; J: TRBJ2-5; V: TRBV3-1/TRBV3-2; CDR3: CASSHRTVETQYF; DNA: TGTGCCAGCAGCCACCGGACAGTAGAGACCCAGTACTTC
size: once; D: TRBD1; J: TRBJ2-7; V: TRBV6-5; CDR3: CASISQGGPYEQYF; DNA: TGTGCCAGCATATCACAGGGGGGCCCCTACGAGCAGTACTTC
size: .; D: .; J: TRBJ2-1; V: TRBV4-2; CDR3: CASSQRIGEQFF; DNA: TGTGCCAGCAGCCAGCGGATCGGGGAGCAGTTCTTC
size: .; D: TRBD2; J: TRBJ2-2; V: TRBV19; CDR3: CASTGGNTGELFF; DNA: TGTGCCAGTACGGGAGGGAACACCGGGGAGCTGTTTTTT
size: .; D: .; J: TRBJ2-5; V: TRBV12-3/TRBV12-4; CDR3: CASRGLLLGTQYF; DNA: TGTGCCAGCAGGGGACTTTTATTGGGGACCCAGTACTTC
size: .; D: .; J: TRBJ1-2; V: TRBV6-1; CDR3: CASSESGVGYTF; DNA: TGTGCCAGCAGTGAAAGCGGGGTGGGCTACACCTTC
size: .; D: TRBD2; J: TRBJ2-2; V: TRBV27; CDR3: CASSLTFGGTGELFF; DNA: TGTGCCAGCAGTTTAACCTTCGGGGGGACCGGGGAGCTGTTTTTT
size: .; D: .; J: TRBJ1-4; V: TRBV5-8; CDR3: CASNGGGSKYEKLFF; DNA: TGTGCCAGCAACGGAGGTGGCAGCAAGTACGAAAAACTGTTTTTT
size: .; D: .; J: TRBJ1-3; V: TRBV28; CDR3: CASSQGSGNTIYF; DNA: TGTGCCAGCAGTCAGGGTTCGGGAAACACCATATATTTT
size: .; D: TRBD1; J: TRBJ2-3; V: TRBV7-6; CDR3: CASSLVLPSHQGGTDTQYF; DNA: TGTGCCAGCAGCTTAGTCCTCCCCAGCCATCAGGGGGGCACAGATACGCAGTATTTT
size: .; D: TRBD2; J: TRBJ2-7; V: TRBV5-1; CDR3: CASSLVLASGGYEQYF; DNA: TGCGCCAGCAGCTTGGTACTTGCTAGCGGGGGATACGAGCAGTACTTC
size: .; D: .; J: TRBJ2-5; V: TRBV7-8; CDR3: CASSLGGRETQYF; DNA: TGTGCCAGCAGCCTTGGGGGCAGGGAGACCCAGTACTTC
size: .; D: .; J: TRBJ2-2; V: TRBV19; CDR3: CASSTWSRGAGELFF; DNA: TGTGCCAGTAGTACGTGGAGCCGAGGAGCCGGGGAGCTGTTTTTT
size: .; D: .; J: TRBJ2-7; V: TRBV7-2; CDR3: CASSLSGGWDEQYF; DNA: TGTGCCAGCAGCTTAAGTGGCGGATGGGACGAGCAGTACTTC
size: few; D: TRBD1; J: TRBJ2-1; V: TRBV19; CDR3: CASRLDRSSYNEQFF; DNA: TGTGCCAGTAGGCTGGACAGGAGCTCCTACAATGAGCAGTTCTTC
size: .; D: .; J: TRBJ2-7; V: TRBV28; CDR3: CASSLDWTTAYEQYF; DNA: TGTGCCAGCAGTCTCGACTGGACAACGGCCTACGAGCAGTACTTC
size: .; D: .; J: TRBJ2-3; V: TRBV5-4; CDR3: CASSLDYSTDTQYF; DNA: TGTGCCAGCAGCCTGGACTATTCCACAGATACGCAGTATTTT
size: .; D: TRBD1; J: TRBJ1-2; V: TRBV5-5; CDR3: CASSPGQGNYGYTF; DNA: TGTGCCAGCAGCCCGGGACAGGGAAACTATGGCTACACCTTC
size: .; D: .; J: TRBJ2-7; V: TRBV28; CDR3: CASSLSQISYEQYF; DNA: TGTGCCAGCAGTTTGAGTCAAATATCCTACGAGCAGTACTTC
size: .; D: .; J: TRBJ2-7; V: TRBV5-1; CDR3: CASSPRTAYEQYF; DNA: TGCGCCAGCAGCCCCCGCACAGCCTACGAGCAGTACTTC
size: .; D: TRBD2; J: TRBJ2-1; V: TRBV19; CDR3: CASRGGLARNYNEQFF; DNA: TGTGCCAGTAGGGGGGGACTAGCTCGAAACTACAATGAGCAGTTCTTC
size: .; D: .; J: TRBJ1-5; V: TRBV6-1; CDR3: CASSDYSNQPQHF; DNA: TGTGCCAGCAGTGATTATAGCAATCAGCCCCAGCATTTT
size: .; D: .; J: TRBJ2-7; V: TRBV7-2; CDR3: CASGESSYEQYF; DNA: TGTGCCAGCGGGGAGAGCTCCTACGAGCAGTACTTC
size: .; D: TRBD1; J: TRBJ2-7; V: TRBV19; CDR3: CASLDRDPSYEQYF; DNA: TGTGCCAGTTTGGACAGGGACCCATCCTACGAGCAGTACTTC
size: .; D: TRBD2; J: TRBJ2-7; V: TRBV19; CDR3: CASSPGGRLYEQYF; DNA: TGTGCCAGTAGTCCGGGGGGACGTTTGTACGAGCAGTACTTC
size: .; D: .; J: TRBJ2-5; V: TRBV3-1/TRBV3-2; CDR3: CASSQAPLAAGETQYF; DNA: TGTGCCAGCAGCCAAGCCCCCCTGGCGGCGGGGGAGACCCAGTACTTC
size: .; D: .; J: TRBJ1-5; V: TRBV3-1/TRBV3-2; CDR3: CASSQEIGQPQHF; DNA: TGTGCCAGCAGCCAAGAGATCGGTCAGCCCCAGCATTTT
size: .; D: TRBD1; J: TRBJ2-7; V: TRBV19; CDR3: CASSSEGQGLYEQYF; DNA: TGTGCCAGTAGTAGTGAGGGACAGGGGTTGTACGAGCAGTACTTC
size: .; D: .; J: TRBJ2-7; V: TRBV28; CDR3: CASSLAPIYEQYF; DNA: TGTGCCAGCAGCCTCGCCCCTATCTACGAGCAGTACTTC
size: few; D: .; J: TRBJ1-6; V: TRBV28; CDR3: CASSFVRGSYNSPLHF; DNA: TGTGCCAGCAGTTTTGTCAGGGGCTCCTATAATTCACCCCTCCACTTT
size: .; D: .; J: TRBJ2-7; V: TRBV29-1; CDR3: CSVDLGGYEQYF; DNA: TGCAGCGTTGATTTAGGAGGTTACGAGCAGTACTTC
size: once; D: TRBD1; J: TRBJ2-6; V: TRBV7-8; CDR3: CASSPRQGSGANVLTF; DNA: TGTGCCAGCAGCCCCCGACAGGGGTCCGGGGCCAACGTCCTGACTTTC
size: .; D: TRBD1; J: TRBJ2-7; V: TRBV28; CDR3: CASSSSGAGGSLLHEQYF; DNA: TGTGCCAGCAGTTCATCCGGGGCAGGGGGTTCCCTCCTCCACGAGCAGTACTTC